Each of the 7 T cell receptor beta chains below was sequenced from the same sample in a study of identical twins (TCRdb year 2016). Receptors were amplified or captured by 5' RACE. TCRdb names Illumina HiSeq 2000 as the instrument used. The raw public reads went through TCRdb reprocessing: fastp at Q25, MiXCR clone calling, in-frame beta chains kept. Each entry is one CDR3 protein sequence, shown with its most common DNA and genes. The sample data list some 710,000 distinct CDR3 sequences, and approximately 6.1% of these were observed just once. The ten largest clones take up 1.5% to 2% of the sample. The sequenced sample was naive T cells sorted from blood. This sample's cell subset or site label indicates: cells isolated with a human naive T-cell isolation kit. These receptors all stem from a man aged 18 to 29 in good health.

The chain uses TRBV29-1 and TRBJ2-1; TRBD2 agrees at 8 bases. Germline trimming cut 0 bases from V and 4 bases from J; bases unmatched to any gene: 5. Looked up from germline, CDR1 is SQVTM and CDR2 is ANQGSEA. The length of the CDR3 is 15 residues. The CDR3: CSVEDELAVYNEQFF. The CDR3 DNA sequence: TGCAGCGTTGAAGACGAACTAGCGGTTTACAATGAGCAGTTCTTC.

In its sample, this clonotype was seen many times. The chain combines TRBV11-2 with TRBJ2-7; 13 nucleotides line up with TRBD2. From germline, CDR1 is SGHAT and CDR2 FQNNGV. This CDR3 spans 15 amino acids. V lost 5 bases to trimming and J lost 2 bases; unmatched junction nucleotides: 3. CDR3 DNA sequence: TGTGCCAGCAGCCTAGGGACTAGCGGGACCTACGAGCAGTACGTC. This translates into CASSLGTSGTYEQYV.

This clonotype was found many times. The V gene is TRBV28, the J gene TRBJ1-4; D perhaps matches TRBD1 (5 bases). Germline CDR1 MDHEN, CDR2 SYDVKM. This CDR3 comprises 14 residues. V lost 3 bases to trimming and J lost 10 bases, with 15 bases between them. The CDR3: CASSFPRGQGKLFF. CDR3 bases: TGTGCCAGCAGTTTTCCTCGGGGCCAGGGAAAACTGTTTTTT. Filled out from reference TRBV28 and TRBJ1-4, the complete variable domain reads DVKVTQSSRYLVKRTGEKVFLECVQDMDHENMFWYRQDPGLGLRLIYFSYDVKMKEKGDIPEGYSVSREKKERFSLILESASTNQTSMYLCASSFPRGQGKLFFGSGTQLSVL.

The chain is built from TRBV4-2 and TRBJ1-2, with 10 positions matching TRBD1. Germline-derived CDR1 and CDR2 are LGHNA and YNFKEQ. This CDR3 is 16 amino acids long. J lost 3 bases, V lost 1 base, and 5 bases had no gene match. This CDR3 reads CASSQGGGQGDYGYTF. CDR3 DNA sequence: TGTGCCAGCAGCCAAGGCGGAGGACAGGGGGACTATGGCTACACCTTC.

The sample holds many counts of this clonotype. The chain carries TRBV12-3 or TRBV12-4 and TRBJ2-1; D gene ambiguous. The ends were cut back, 3 bases at V and 13 bases at J, with 22 bases in the middle. There are 15 residues in the CDR3. The CDR3 is CASSFVPALPPPQFF. The CDR3 bases are TGTGCCAGCAGTTTTGTTCCGGCTCTTCCTCCCCCTCAGTTCTTC.

The CDR3 bases are TGTGCCAGCAGTCTTTCTGCGACTAGCGCCTACACCGGGGAGCTGTTTTTT. Amino acids: CASSLSATSAYTGELFF. The chain couples TRBV4-2 to TRBJ2-2, with 8 bases matching TRBD2. With V trimmed by 6 bases and J by 3 bases, 12 bases remained unmatched. Per the germline V gene, CDR1 is LGHNA and CDR2 is YNFKEQ. The CDR3 length is 17 residues.

This clonotype appeared many times. The rearrangement links TRBV12-3 or TRBV12-4 to TRBJ1-1; perhaps TRBD1 as D (5 bases). V shed 2 bases and J shed 2 bases, with 12 bases lying between them. The CDR3 consists of 15 residues. In DNA form, the CDR3 reads TGTGCCAGCAGTTTAATGGCGGGGGGTAACACTGAAGCTTTCTTT. It codes for CASSLMAGGNTEAFF.